This passage covers 2 T cell receptor beta chains from one sample sequenced in a study of T cell repertoires in cytomegalovirus infection. MiXCR was run by TCRdb on the reads, yielding one entry per CDR3 protein. Counted here are about 200,000 distinct CDR3 sequences, approximately 9.6% occurring once; the ten biggest clones make up about 4.6%. Sequencing was done on a sample of PBMCs. The receptors shown here come from a human donor in good health (CMV status not recorded). Some clones in this sample may be carry-over from other donors' samples.

Points on this clonotype: Just one base apart from a much larger clone, this may be a read error. The V call is TRBV28, the J call TRBJ1-2, with a possible D match to TRBD1 (6 bases). The CDR3 length is 12 residues. Germline V gene data show CDR1 as MDHEN and CDR2 as SYDVKM. DNA of the CDR3: TGTGCCAGCAGTTTAGGGGGCTATGGCTACAACTTC. Amino acids: CASSLGGYGYNF.

In its sample, this clonotype was seen many times. The rearrangement links TRBV7-2 to TRBJ1-2, with 11 bases identical to TRBD1. The V and J ends lost 5 bases and 8 bases, in that order; junction bases with no gene match: 7. This CDR3 spans 14 amino acids. The germline gives CDR1 SGHTA, CDR2 FQGNSA. In DNA form, the CDR3 reads TGTGCCAGCAGCCCGAGGACAGGGGGCGCGGGCTACACCTTC. This sequence encodes CASSPRTGGAGYTF.